This TCR beta chain is drawn from a study of response to subunit inactivated influenza vaccine. A single record per CDR3 protein comes from TCRdb applying MiXCR to the RT-PCR reads. The data contain 600,000 to 700,000 distinct CDR3 sequences, 11% to 15% of them seen just once; the ten biggest clones take up approximately 7.6%. Study conclusions and caveats: The authors suggested that every seasonal influenza vaccination recruits few new T cells.

This clonotype was recorded a few times. Antigen: not known. This sequence was found in a man aged 45-60 years who received an inactivated influenza vaccine. This sample comprised PBMCs from blood, obtained around 15 days before vaccination.

The CDR3 loop is CASSLKQGNHEQYF. As DNA, the CDR3 is TGTGCCAGCTCACTGAAACAGGGGAATCACGAGCAGTACTTC. The V gene is TRBV18, the J gene TRBJ2-7; 7 nucleotides align to TRBD1. This CDR3 is built from 14 residues. Trimming cost V 4 bases and J 5 bases; bases outside gene matches: 8. The germline V gene has CDR1 KGHSH and CDR2 LQKENI.